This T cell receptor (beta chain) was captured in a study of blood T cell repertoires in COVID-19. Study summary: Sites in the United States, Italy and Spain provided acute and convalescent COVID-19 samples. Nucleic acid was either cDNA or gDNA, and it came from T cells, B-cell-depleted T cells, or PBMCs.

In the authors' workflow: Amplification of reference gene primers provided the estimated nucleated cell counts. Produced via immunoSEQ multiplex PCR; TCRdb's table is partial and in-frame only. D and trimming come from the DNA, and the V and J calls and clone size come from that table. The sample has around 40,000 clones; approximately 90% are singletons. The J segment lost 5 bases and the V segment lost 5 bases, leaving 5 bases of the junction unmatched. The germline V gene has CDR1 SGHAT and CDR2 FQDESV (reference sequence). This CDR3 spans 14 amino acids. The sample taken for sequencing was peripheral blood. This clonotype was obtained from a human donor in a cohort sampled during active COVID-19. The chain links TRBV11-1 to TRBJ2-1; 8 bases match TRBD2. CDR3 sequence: CASSPGSGNNEQFF. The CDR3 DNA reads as TGTGCCAGCAGCCCAGGTAGCGGGAACAATGAGCAGTTCTTC.